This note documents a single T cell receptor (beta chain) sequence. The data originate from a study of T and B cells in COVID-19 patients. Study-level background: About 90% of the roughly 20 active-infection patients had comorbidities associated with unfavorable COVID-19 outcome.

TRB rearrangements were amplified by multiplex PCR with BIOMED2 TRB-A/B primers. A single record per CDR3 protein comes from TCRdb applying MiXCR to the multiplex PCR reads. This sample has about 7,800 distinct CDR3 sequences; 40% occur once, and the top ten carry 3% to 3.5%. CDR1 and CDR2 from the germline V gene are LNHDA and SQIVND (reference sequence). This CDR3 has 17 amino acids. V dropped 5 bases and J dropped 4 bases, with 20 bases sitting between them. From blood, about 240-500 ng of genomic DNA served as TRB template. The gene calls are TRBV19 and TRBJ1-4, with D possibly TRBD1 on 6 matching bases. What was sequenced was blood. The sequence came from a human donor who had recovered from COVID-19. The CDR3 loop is CASSRQASIHYNEKLFF. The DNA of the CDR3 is TGTGCCAGTAGTCGACAGGCCTCGATACATTATAATGAAAAACTGTTTTTT.